The present T cell receptor beta chain was sequenced within a study of blood T cell repertoires in COVID-19. The assay was immunoSEQ multiplex PCR, and TCRdb's table has in-frame clones only and misses some. Here the sample spans about 24,000 clones, 65% to 75% being singletons. This clone was picked up a small number of times. Followed longitudinally, the Seattle patients had been enrolled during active infection. V was pared by 6 bases and J by 0 bases, with 12 bases between. CDR1 MNHEY and CDR2 SVGEGT come from the germline V gene. The CDR3 spans 16 residues. The source of this sequence is a man aged 50 or older with COVID-19, enrolled during active disease. J is TRBJ1-6 and V is TRBV6-2 or TRBV6-3; D remains unclear. Source material: peripheral blood. The CDR3 reads CASSPLASSYNSPLHF. The CDR3 region has the DNA TGTGCCAGCAGCCCACTCGCGAGCTCCTATAATTCACCCCTCCACTTT.